One TCR beta chain is described in this entry. These data come from a study of OX40 agonist ivuxolimab in advanced cancers. On the study more broadly: Patients received intravenous ivuxolimab every 2 weeks at 0.01 to 10 mg/kg. Eligibility admitted prior anti-PD-1, anti-PD-L1 or anti-CTLA-4 therapy; 35% to 40% had some.

Here immunoSEQ multiplex PCR was the method, and the copy in TCRdb shows in-frame clones only, minus some. Among about 48,000 clones, approximately 84% were seen once, and the ten largest hold 0.9% to 1.2%. The CDR3 sequence is 15 residues long. The germline V gene has CDR1 SQVTM and CDR2 ANQGSEA. The V gene end was trimmed by 4 bases and the J gene end by 6 bases; junction bases not matched to a gene: 12. The sampling schedule covered blood at baseline, cycle 4 day 1, and cycle 7 day 1. The clonotype was recovered from an adult with an advanced solid tumor such as melanoma, head and neck, liver or kidney cancer. Source: CD4+ or CD8+ T cells sorted from blood, taken in a trial of the OX40 agonist ivuxolimab. This chain connects TRBV29-1 to TRBJ1-2; 9 bases match TRBD1. Written as DNA, the CDR3 is TGCAGCGTTGCAGAGGAGTACAGGGGGCGTCATGGCTACACCTTC. It encodes CSVAEEYRGRHGYTF.